This T cell receptor beta chain was retrieved from a study of blood T cell repertoires in COVID-19 (dated by TCRdb to 2018 to 2021). The study in broad terms: Samples from collaborators originated in the United States, Italy and Spain and spanned both the acute and convalescent phases of COVID-19. Where available, HLA class I and class II types were taken from metadata supplied by the sample provider and were not determined by assay-based typing. Deeply sampled blood TCRbeta repertoires from subjects exposed to, actively infected with, or recovered from COVID-19 were included in the dataset. The repertoires were released in a freely available public database intended as a resource for research on the immune response to SARS-CoV-2. The sample metadata nearly always contained a de-identified subject ID, COVID-19 status, age in years and sex. The material from the prospective study consisted of cDNA or gDNA derived from T cells, B-cell-depleted T cells, or PBMCs. Samples were obtained from the ongoing ImmuneRACE study (first 160 participants) and from some 1,200 subjects provided by 6 global collaborators. The full study reports these points: The amount of clinical and demographic metadata varied by source and participant and was provided uncurated.

In the case of this clone: Its recognized antigen is unknown. Within one base of it there is no much larger clone, and no base qualities were kept.

Reading the germline V gene gives CDR1 SGHDT and CDR2 YYEEEE. Clipping removes 1 base from V and 4 bases from J, with 3 as the unmatched junction base count. The CDR3 sequence holds 15 residues, the cysteine and phenylalanine included. Just the 45-base CDR3 DNA is kept, in frame starting at base 1. The collaborating institutions used their own protocols to collect whole blood in K2EDTA tubes. For TCRbeta analysis, collaborators shipped samples in one of three forms: frozen whole blood, isolated PBMCs, or DNA extracted from either of those sample types. TCRbeta CDR3 regions were amplified from genomic DNA using the immunoSEQ Assay, a bias-controlled multiplex PCR. Processing in the source paper ran as follows. The number of nucleated cells in each sample was estimated from the amplification of reference gene primers within the assay. To quantify the absolute abundance of each unique TCRbeta CDR3 rearrangement, sequence reads were collapsed and filtered. For each sample, productive Simpson clonality was calculated as the square root of Simpson's diversity index across productive rearrangements. TCRdb stores this immuneACCESS table with in-frame sequences only. Part of the clones is absent; in the studies checked, under half of the shortfall reflects unresolved V genes, and no reason is known for the rest. The DNA gave D and trimming, while V, J and clone size come from that table. The sample records fewer than 250,000 clones, around 87% of which are singletons. About 3% of the sample comes from the top ten.

Source material: peripheral blood. The receptor's source is a man aged 60 to 75 with acute or convalescent COVID-19. The rearrangement joined TRBV5-6 to TRBJ2-2, and 8 junctional nucleotides match TRBD1. The CDR3 protein: CASSLWQGATGELFF. The DNA is TGTGCCAGCAGCTTGTGGCAGGGGGCCACCGGGGAGCTGTTTTTT.